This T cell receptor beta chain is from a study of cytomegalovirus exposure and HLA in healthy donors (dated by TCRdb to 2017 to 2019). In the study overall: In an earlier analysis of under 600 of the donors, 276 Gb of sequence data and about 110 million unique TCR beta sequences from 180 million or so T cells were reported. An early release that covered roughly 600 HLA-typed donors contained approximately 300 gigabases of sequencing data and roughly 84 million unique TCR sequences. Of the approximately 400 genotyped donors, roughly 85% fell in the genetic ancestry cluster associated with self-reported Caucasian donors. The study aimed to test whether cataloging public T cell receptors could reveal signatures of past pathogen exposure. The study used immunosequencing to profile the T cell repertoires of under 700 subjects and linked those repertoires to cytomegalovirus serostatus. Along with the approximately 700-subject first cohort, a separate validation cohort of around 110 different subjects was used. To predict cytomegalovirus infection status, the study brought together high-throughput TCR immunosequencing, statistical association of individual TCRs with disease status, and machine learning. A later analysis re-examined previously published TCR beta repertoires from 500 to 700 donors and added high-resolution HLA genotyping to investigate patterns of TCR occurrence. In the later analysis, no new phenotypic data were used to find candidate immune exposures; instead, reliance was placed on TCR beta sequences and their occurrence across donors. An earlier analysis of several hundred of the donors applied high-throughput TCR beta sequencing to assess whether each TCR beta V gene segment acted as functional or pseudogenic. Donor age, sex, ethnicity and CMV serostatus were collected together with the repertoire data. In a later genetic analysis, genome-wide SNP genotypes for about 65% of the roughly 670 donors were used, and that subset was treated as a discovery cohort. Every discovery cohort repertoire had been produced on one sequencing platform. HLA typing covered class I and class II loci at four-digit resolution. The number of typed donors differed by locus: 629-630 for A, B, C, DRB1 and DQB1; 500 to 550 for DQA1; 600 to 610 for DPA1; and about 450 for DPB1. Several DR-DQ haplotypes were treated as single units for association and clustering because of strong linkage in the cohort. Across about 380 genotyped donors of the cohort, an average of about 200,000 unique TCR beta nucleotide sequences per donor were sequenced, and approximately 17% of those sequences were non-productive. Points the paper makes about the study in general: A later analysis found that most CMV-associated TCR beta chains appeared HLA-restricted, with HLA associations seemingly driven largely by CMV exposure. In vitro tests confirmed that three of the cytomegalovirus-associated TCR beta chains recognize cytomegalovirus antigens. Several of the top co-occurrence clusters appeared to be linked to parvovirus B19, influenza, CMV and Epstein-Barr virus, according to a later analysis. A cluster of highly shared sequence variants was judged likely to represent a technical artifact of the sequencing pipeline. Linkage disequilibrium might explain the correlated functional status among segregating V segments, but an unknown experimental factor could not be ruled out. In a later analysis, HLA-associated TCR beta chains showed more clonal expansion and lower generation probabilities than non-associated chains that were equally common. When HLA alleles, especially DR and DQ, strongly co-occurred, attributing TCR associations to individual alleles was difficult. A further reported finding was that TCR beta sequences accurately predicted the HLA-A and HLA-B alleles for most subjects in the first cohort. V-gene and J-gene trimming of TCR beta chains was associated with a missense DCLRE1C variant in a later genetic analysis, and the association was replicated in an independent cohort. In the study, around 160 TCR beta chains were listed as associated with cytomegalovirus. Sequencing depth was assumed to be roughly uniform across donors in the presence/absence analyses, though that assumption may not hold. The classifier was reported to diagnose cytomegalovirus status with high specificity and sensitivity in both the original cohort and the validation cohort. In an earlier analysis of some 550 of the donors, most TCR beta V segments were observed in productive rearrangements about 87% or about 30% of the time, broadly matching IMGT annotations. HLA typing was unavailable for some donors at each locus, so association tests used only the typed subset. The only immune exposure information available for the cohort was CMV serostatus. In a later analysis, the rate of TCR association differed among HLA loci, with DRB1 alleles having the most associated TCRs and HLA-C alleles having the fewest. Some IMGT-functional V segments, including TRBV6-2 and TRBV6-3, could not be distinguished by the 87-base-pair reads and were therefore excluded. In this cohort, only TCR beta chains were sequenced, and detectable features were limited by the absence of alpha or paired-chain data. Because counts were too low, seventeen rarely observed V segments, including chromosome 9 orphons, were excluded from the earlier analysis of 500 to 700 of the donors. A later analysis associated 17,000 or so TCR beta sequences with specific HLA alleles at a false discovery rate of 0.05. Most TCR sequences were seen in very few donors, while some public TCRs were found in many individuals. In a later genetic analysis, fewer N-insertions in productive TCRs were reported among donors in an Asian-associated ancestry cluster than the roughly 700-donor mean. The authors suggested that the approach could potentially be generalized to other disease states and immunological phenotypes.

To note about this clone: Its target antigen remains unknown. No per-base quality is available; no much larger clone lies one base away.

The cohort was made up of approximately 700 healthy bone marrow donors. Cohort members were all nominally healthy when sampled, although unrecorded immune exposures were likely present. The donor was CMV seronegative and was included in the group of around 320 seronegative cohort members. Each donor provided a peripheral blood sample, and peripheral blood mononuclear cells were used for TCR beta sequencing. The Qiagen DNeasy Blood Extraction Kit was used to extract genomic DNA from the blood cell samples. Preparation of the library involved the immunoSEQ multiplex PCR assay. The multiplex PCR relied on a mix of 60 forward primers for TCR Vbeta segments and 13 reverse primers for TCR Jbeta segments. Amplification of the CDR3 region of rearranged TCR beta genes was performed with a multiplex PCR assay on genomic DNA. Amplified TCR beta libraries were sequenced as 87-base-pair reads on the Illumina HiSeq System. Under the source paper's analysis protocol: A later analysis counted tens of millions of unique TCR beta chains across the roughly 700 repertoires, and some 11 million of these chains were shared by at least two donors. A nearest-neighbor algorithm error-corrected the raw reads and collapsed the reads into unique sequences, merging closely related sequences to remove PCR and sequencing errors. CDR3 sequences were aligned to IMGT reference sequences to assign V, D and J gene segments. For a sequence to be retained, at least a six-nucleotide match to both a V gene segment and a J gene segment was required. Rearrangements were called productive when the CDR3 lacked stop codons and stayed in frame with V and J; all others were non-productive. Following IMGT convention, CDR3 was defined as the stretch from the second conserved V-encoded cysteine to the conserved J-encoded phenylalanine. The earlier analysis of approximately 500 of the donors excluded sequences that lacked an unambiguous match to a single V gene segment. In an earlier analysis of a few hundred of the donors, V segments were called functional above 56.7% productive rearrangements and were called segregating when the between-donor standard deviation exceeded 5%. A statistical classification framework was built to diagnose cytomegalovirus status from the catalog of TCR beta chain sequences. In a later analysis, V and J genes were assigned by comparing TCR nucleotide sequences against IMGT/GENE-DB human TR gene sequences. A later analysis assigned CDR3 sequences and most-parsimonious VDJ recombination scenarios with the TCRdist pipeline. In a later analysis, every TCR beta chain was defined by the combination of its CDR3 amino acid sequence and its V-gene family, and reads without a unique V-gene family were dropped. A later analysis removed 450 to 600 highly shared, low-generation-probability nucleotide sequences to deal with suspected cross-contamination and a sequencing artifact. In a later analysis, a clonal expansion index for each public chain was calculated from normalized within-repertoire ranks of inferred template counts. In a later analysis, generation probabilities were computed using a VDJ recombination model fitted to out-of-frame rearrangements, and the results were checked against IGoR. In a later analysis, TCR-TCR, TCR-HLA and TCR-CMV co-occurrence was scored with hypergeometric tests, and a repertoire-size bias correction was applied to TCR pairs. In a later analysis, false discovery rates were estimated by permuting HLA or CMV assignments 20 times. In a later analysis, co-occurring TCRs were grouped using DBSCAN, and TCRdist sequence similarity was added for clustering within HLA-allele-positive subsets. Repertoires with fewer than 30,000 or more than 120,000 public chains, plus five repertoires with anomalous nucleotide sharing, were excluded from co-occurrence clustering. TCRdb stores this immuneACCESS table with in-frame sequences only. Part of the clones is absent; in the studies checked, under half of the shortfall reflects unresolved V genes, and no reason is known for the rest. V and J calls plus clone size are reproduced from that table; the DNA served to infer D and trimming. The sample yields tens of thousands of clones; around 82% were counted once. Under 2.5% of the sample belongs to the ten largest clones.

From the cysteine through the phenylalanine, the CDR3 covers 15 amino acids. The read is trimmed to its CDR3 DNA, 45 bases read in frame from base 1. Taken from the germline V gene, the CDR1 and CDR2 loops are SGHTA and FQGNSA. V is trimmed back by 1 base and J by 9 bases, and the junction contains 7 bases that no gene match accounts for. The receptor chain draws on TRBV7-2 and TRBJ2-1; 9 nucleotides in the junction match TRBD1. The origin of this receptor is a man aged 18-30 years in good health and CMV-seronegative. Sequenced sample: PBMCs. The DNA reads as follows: TGTGCCAGCAGCTTAGAGGGACAGGGTTTGAGTGAGCAGTTCTTC. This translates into CASSLEGQGLSEQFF. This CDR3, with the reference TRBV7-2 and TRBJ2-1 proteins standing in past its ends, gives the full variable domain GAGVSQSPSNKVTEKGKDVELRCDPISGHTALYWYRQSLGQGLEFLIYFQGNSAPDKSGLPSDRFSAERTGGSVSTLTIQRTQQEDSAVYLCASSLEGQGLSEQFFGPGTRLTVL.